Only one count was recorded for the clone carrying this T cell receptor (beta chain). Researchers ran the PCR with 60 Vbeta and 13 Jbeta primers. Data came from immunoSEQ multiplex PCR; TCRdb stores just in-frame clones and leaves some out. The sample yields about 120,000 clones, over 70% seen once. This CDR3 is 14 amino acids long. From germline, CDR1 is MGHRA and CDR2 YSYEKL. Trimming pared 1 base from V and 1 base from J, leaving 7 bases between. This sample is part of a study of cytomegalovirus exposure and HLA in healthy donors. The TCR originated in a woman aged 18-29 years in good health and CMV-seronegative. The rearrangement links TRBV4-1 to TRBJ1-1; D ambiguous. Material for sequencing was PBMCs. The chain's CDR3 is CASSQVLRNTEAFF. The CDR3 region has the DNA TGCGCCAGCAGCCAAGTTCTTCGGAACACTGAAGCTTTCTTT.